These 16 T cell receptor beta chains originate from one sample sequenced in a study of Tregs in tolerant kidney transplant recipients. Libraries were prepared by immunoSEQ multiplex PCR; TCRdb keeps only in-frame clonotypes and omits some of them. The sample consists of 95,000 or so clones, roughly 93% of them appearing once. The nonmyeloablative bone marrow transplants came from related graft donors, with transient mixed chimerism. The source material was CD4+ T cells from blood (PBMCs), sampled 12 months after the transplant. The receptors originated from a human patient who received a combined kidney and bone marrow transplant. Among the T cells, some may be from the graft donor.

This chain joins TRBV9 and TRBJ1-5; a weak D match, TRBD1 (5 bases). This CDR3 comprises 16 residues. Looked up from germline, CDR1 is SGDLS and CDR2 is YYNGEE. Trimming cost V 3 bases and J 5 bases, with 18 bases left between them. The CDR3 DNA is TGTGCCAGCAGCGGGGGAGGGGTATCCGGGCATCAGCCCCAGCATTTT. This encodes CASSGGGVSGHQPQHF.

CDR3 region: CASSSSLPTGELFF. As DNA, the CDR3 is TGCGCCAGCAGCTCGTCCCTCCCCACCGGGGAGCTGTTTTTT. The chain employs TRBV5-1 and TRBJ2-2; D uncertain. Trimming took off 3 bases at V and 4 bases at J, with 10 bases between the two ends. Germline V gene sequence: CDR1 SGHRS, CDR2 YFSETQ. The CDR3 spans 14 residues.

V usage is TRBV4-3 and J usage is TRBJ2-3; 8 nucleotides line up with TRBD2. Germline trimming cut 4 bases from V and 4 bases from J; bases unmatched to any gene: 16. This CDR3 region has 18 residues. Germline V CDR1 and CDR2: LGHNA, YSLEER. The CDR3 nucleotides are TGCGCCAGCAGCCTGACAGCGGGAGATGACTTTCTCGCAGATACGCAGTATTTT. It codes for CASSLTAGDDFLADTQYF.

The gene calls are TRBV2 and TRBJ1-5; 10 positions agree with TRBD1. The length of the CDR3 is 13 residues. In germline, CDR1 is SNHLY, CDR2 FYNNEI. After removal of 6 bases from V and 7 bases from J, the junction contained 3 bases not matched to a gene. DNA for the CDR3: TGTGCCAGCAGAGAGACAGGGGGCCAGCCCCAGCATTTT. Translating gives CASRETGGQPQHF.

V is TRBV18 and J is TRBJ2-5, with a tentative D call TRBD1 (6 bases). Trimming took 2 bases from V and 5 from J, leaving 12 bases between them. This CDR3 has 14 amino acids. Germline V lookup: CDR1 KGHSH, CDR2 LQKENI. The CDR3 loop reads CASSPSTGRETQYF. CDR3 nucleotides: TGTGCCAGCTCACCATCAACAGGGCGCGAGACCCAGTACTTC.

The chain is built from TRBV27 and TRBJ2-7, with TRBD2 matching over 13 bases. CDR1 is MNHEY, CDR2 SMNVEV, per germline (reference sequence). The junction had 15 bases not matched to a gene; V was cut back by 0 bases and J by 4 bases. The CDR3 is 20 amino acids. Written as DNA, the CDR3 is TGTGCCAGCAGTTTATCCCCACCGCGACTAGCGGGAGGATCGGCGTACGAGCAGTACTTC. Translated: CASSLSPPRLAGGSAYEQYF.

The chain is built from TRBV19 and TRBJ2-7; 7 bases are a match to TRBD2. J gave up 4 bases and V 6 bases, and 12 bases lay outside the gene matches. The CDR3 contains 15 residues. Germline CDR1 and CDR2: LNHDA and SQIVND (reference sequence). CDR3 DNA: TGTGCCAGTAGCAAACTACTCGGGAGGAGTTACGAGCAGTACTTC. As protein: CASSKLLGRSYEQYF.

The sample holds one count of this clone. V is TRBV5-8 and J is TRBJ2-3; perhaps TRBD1 as D (6 bases). This CDR3 has 16 amino acids. Between the trimmed V and J ends, which lost 1 base and 5 bases, there was a span of 17 bases. Looked up from germline, CDR1 is SGHTS and CDR2 is YDEGEE. CDR3 sequence: CASSLLGQVQRDTQYF. The CDR3 DNA sequence: TGTGCCAGCAGCTTGTTGGGACAAGTCCAACGAGATACGCAGTATTTT.

V and J are TRBV15 and TRBJ2-3; no clear D gene. V was trimmed by 6 bases and J by 3 bases, leaving 10 bases between them. The CDR3 runs to 13 residues. The germline V gene has CDR1 LNHNV and CDR2 YYDKDF (reference sequence). CDR3 loop: CATRSGTTDTQYF. CDR3 in DNA: TGTGCCACCAGAAGTGGCACGACAGATACGCAGTATTTT.

The V gene is TRBV7-3, the J gene TRBJ2-7; 9 bases line up with TRBD2. The germline gives CDR1 SGHTA, CDR2 FQGTGA. V lost 1 base to trimming and J lost 3 bases; unmatched junction nucleotides: 7. The CDR3 is 16 amino acids. The CDR3 DNA is TGTGCCAGCAGCTTAAGTGGGCTAGCGGGGTTCTACGAGCAGTACTTC. As protein: CASSLSGLAGFYEQYF. Based on the CDR3 plus reference TRBV7-3 and TRBJ2-7, the full variable domain is GAGVSQTPSNKVTEKGKYVELRCDPISGHTALYWYRQSLGQGPEFLIYFQGTGAADDSGLPNDRFFAVRPEGSVSTLKIQRTERGDSAVYLCASSLSGLAGFYEQYFGPGTRLTVT.

The V and J genes are TRBV18 and TRBJ2-5; tentative D call: TRBD1 (6 bases). Per the germline V gene, CDR1 is KGHSH and CDR2 is LQKENI. The CDR3 has 14 amino acids. V lost 2 bases to trimming and J lost 5 bases, with 12 bases between them. CDR3 in amino acids: CASSPVTGRETQYF. CDR3 nucleotide sequence: TGTGCCAGCTCACCAGTAACAGGGCGGGAGACCCAGTACTTC.

V gene TRBV10-3 combines with J gene TRBJ2-1; 10 bases line up with TRBD2. The CDR3 sequence is 14 residues long. Germline CDR1 reads ENHRY; CDR2 reads SYGVKD. The V and J ends lost 10 bases and 4 bases, in that order; junction bases with no gene match: 7. The CDR3 sequence: CATALLAGYNEQFF. The CDR3 bases are TGTGCCACCGCCCTACTAGCGGGGTACAATGAGCAGTTCTTC.

The count of this clone is one. V and J are TRBV7-9 and TRBJ2-5, with D unresolved. Trimming left V 8 bases short and J 1 base short, with 8 bases between. The CDR3 length is 12 residues. Germline lookup yields CDR1 SEHNR and CDR2 FQNEAQ (reference sequence). DNA of the CDR3: TGTGCCAGCGTAACTTTCCAAGAGACCCAGTACTTC. Amino acids: CASVTFQETQYF.

About this clone: A junction end diverges from the germline sequence, so it may reflect a read error. Other DNA variants within this sample encode the same CDR3. The rearrangement uses TRBV6-1 and TRBJ1-6; TRBD1 is a possible D gene (5 bases). Germline V gene lookup returns CDR1 MNHNS and CDR2 SASEGT. CDR3 size: 15 residues. The CDR3 region is CASSPGTWYNSPLHF. DNA of the CDR3: TGTGCCAGCAGTCCAGGGACTTGGTATAATTCCCCCCTCCACTTT.

This clone is a singleton in its sample. This chain's CDR3 is CAWSGSRLPKETQYF. CDR3 DNA: TGTGCCTGGAGTGGATCCAGACTCCCCAAGGAGACCCAGTACTTC. The V and J genes are TRBV30 and TRBJ2-5, with unresolved D. Per the germline V gene, CDR1 is GTSNPN and CDR2 is SVGIG (reference sequence). The CDR3 is made up of 15 amino acids. V lost 1 base to trimming and J lost 5 bases, with 17 bases between them.

The chain joins TRBV6-6 to TRBJ2-2; 10 nucleotides line up with TRBD2. The V and J ends lost 5 bases and 1 base, in that order; junction bases with no gene match: 1. Germline loops: CDR1 MNHNY, CDR2 SVGAGI (reference sequence). CDR3 length equals 15 residues. The CDR3 spells CASSPSGRNTGELFF. Here the CDR3 DNA reads TGTGCCAGCAGTCCTAGCGGGAGGAACACCGGGGAGCTGTTTTTT.